This TCR beta chain was observed in a study of CD8+ T cells in alopecia areata. Overall study results and limits: Among the top 100, expanded CD8+ clones were significantly decreased by tofacitinib, as was scalp clonality.

About this clone itself: The target antigen is unknown.

Looked up from germline, CDR1 is SGHDT and CDR2 is YYEEEE. The CDR3 runs to 14 residues. The V gene end was trimmed by 3 bases and the J gene end by 5 bases; junction bases not matched to a gene: 6. The treatment: oral pan-JAK inhibitor, 5-10 mg twice daily. Investigators isolated RNA and reverse transcribed it into cDNA to act as the sequencing template. Some clones are missing from TCRdb's copy, which holds only in-frame ones; the method was immunoSEQ multiplex PCR. The sample holds fewer than 200,000 clones, roughly 64% seen once. This sequence joins TRBV5-6 and TRBJ2-5; 8 bases align to TRBD1. The input for sequencing was CD8+ T cells sorted from blood, taken at week 24, from a patient treated with tofacitinib. This sequence was found in a human donor with alopecia areata. This CDR3 reads CASSWTGIGETQYF. The CDR3 region has the DNA TGTGCCAGCAGCTGGACAGGGATTGGGGAGACCCAGTACTTC.